Below, 8 T cell receptor beta chains from the same sample are listed, as sequenced in a study of T cell responses to AZD1222 COVID-19 vaccine. Only in-frame clones appear in the TCRdb table, and some are missing; sequencing was by immunoSEQ multiplex PCR. The sample holds approximately 90,000 clones, nearly 90% seen once. The source was peripheral blood, collected on day 0 of AZD1222 vaccination. These receptors were collected from an adult in good health.

The chain carries TRBV7-9 and TRBJ2-1; no clear D gene. V lost 3 bases to trimming and J lost 10 bases, with 7 bases between them. This CDR3 region has 11 residues. Germline V CDR1 and CDR2: SEHNR, FQNEAQ (reference sequence). The CDR3 nucleotides read TGTGCCAGCAGCTTCACACCAGAGCAGTTCTTC. It codes for CASSFTPEQFF.

For the CDR3, the DNA is TGTGCCATCAGCCCGGGACAGACAAATGAAAAACTGTTTTTT. This gives the protein CAISPGQTNEKLFF. The V gene is TRBV10-3, the J gene TRBJ1-4; 7 nucleotides match TRBD1. With V trimmed by 6 bases and J by 5 bases, 6 bases remained unmatched. The CDR3 has 14 residues. CDR1 ENHRY and CDR2 SYGVKD come from the germline V gene.

This chain joins TRBV20-1 and TRBJ2-2; D ambiguous. Germline assignment: CDR1 DFQATT and CDR2 SNEGSKA (reference sequence). With 7 bases removed from V and 7 bases from J, the gap between germline ends came to 10 bases. The CDR3 length is 11 residues. The CDR3 DNA is TGCAGTGTTCCGTACGGCGGGGAGCTGTTTTTT. It yields the protein CSVPYGGELFF.

This clone appeared a few times. V gene TRBV21-1 combines with J gene TRBJ2-5; the DNA was not compared with TRBD1, the D call given in the table. TRBV21-1 is a documented pseudogene. The CDR3 covers 14 residues. The chain's CDR3 is CASPSGLRKETQYF. Written as DNA, the CDR3 is TGTGCCAGCCCTTCAGGGTTAAGAAAAGAGACCCAGTACTTC.

The chain carries TRBV6-5 and TRBJ2-7; TRBD1 agrees at 7 bases. Germline V gene sequence: CDR1 MNHEY, CDR2 SVGAGI. J was trimmed by 3 bases and V by 6 bases; bases with no gene match: 5. CDR3 length equals 13 residues. The CDR3 reads CASSSDRDYEQYF. In nucleotides, the CDR3 is TGTGCCAGCAGCTCCGACAGGGACTACGAGCAGTACTTC.

The gene calls are TRBV3-1 (or the pseudogene TRBV3-2) and TRBJ1-1, with D maybe TRBD1 (5 bases). The V and J ends lost 0 bases and 4 bases respectively, with 12 bases between them. The CDR3 totals 15 residues. Germline CDR1 is LGHDT and CDR2 is YNNKEL (reference sequence). The CDR3 here is CASSQEEPGGTEAFF. For the CDR3, the DNA is TGTGCCAGCAGCCAAGAAGAGCCCGGGGGCACTGAAGCTTTCTTT.

The chain joins TRBV3-1 (or the pseudogene TRBV3-2) to TRBJ1-4, with unresolved D. This CDR3 comprises 17 residues. Germline V gene sequence: CDR1 LGHDT, CDR2 YNNKEL (reference sequence). V lost 0 bases and J 8 bases, leaving 19 bases between the germline ends. This chain's CDR3 is CASSQDRSTHEAEKLFF. The CDR3 DNA is TGTGCCAGCAGCCAAGATAGGAGTACGCATGAGGCCGAAAAACTGTTTTTT.

The chain is built from TRBV6-5 and TRBJ2-1; tentatively, D is TRBD2 (7 bases). The CDR3 runs 15 residues. Germline CDR1 reads MNHEY; CDR2 reads SVGAGI. V lost 5 bases to trimming and J lost 4 bases, with 15 bases between them. CDR3 sequence: CASSPLEGGYNEQFF. CDR3 nucleotide sequence: TGTGCCAGCAGTCCCCTCGAGGGGGGGTACAATGAGCAGTTCTTC.